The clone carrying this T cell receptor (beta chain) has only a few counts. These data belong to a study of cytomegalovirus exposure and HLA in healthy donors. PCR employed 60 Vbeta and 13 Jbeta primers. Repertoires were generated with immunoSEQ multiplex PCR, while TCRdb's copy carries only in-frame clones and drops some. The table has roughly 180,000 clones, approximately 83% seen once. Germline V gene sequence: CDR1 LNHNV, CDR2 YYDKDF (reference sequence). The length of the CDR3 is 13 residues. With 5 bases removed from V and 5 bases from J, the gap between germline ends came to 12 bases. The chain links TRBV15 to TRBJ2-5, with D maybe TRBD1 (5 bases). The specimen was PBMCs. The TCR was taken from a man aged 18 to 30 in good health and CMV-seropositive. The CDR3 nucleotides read TGTGCCACCAGCCTATGGGGCCGGGAGACCCAGTACTTC. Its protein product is CATSLWGRETQYF.